Each of the 7 T cell receptor beta chains below was sequenced from the same sample in a study of liver allograft versus peripheral blood T cells. On the study more broadly: Hepatic allograft T cell receptor repertoires were evaluated relative to those present in recipients' peripheral blood.

In TCRdb, the reads were re-called with MiXCR into one record per CDR3 protein. This table holds about 14,000 distinct CDR3 sequences, over 15% found once. These receptor sequences come from a human patient who had a liver transplant. T cells may partly derive from the graft donor.

A note on this clonotype: The junction departs from the called germline gene at one end, perhaps through a read error. This chain's CDR3 is CASNLGSF. For the CDR3, the DNA is TGTGCCAGCAACCTCGGGTCTTTT. The V and J genes are TRBV2 and TRBJ1-1; D is unresolved. Germline values: CDR1 SNHLY, CDR2 FYNNEI. The CDR3 totals 8 residues.

This clonotype showed up just a few times. The chain employs TRBV7-9 and TRBJ2-2; D ambiguous. The germline V and J ends were trimmed by 4 bases and 4 bases, with 10 bases remaining between them. In germline, CDR1 is SEHNR, CDR2 FQNEAQ (reference sequence). This CDR3 spans 14 amino acids. The CDR3 DNA is TGTGCCAGCAGCTGGACCGCGGCCACCGGGGAGCTGTTTTTT. Protein: CASSWTAATGELFF.

This clonotype is deemed medium-sized (0.01 to 0.1%). The chain employs TRBV18 and TRBJ2-3; no clear D. Looked up from germline, CDR1 is KGHSH and CDR2 is LQKENI. CDR3 length: 13 residues. V dropped 3 bases and J dropped 0 bases, with 4 bases sitting between them. CDR3 bases: TGTGCCAGCTCACCCCAGAGCACAGATACGCAGTATTTT. Its protein product is CASSPQSTDTQYF.

About this clonotype itself: A much larger clone is a single base away; this may be a read error. The rearrangement uses TRBV29-1 and TRBJ2-7; TRBD1 aligns across 7 bases. J was trimmed by 7 bases and V by 6 bases; bases with no gene match: 12. Per the germline V gene, CDR1 is SQVTM and CDR2 is ANQGSEA. The CDR3 covers 13 residues. CDR3 loop: CSVRGRGRKEQYF. The CDR3 region has the DNA TGCAGCGTGAGGGGAAGGGGGCGGAAAGAGCAGTACTTC.

This chain joins TRBV12-3 or TRBV12-4 and TRBJ2-1; 7 bases align to TRBD1. The CDR3 covers 15 residues. Unmatched junction bases numbered 4, after V lost 5 bases and J lost 0 bases. CDR3 in DNA: TGTGCCAGCAGTCCGGACAGGAGCTCCTACAATGAGCAGTTCTTC. This gives the protein CASSPDRSSYNEQFF.

This clonotype is labeled medium-sized. V gene TRBV18 combines with J gene TRBJ1-6; D may be TRBD1 (6 bases). CDR1 is KGHSH and CDR2 is LQKENI in the germline V gene. The CDR3 is made up of 14 amino acids. Trimming removed 5 bases at V and 8 bases at J, with 13 bases between. As DNA, the CDR3 is TGTGCCAGCTCATTCGACAGGAGTGATTCACCCCTCCACTTT. Translated, it gives CASSFDRSDSPLHF.

The rearrangement uses TRBV20-1 and TRBJ2-1; no reliable D call. Per the germline V gene, CDR1 is DFQATT and CDR2 is SNEGSKA (reference sequence). Trimming removed 4 bases from V and 0 bases from J, with 13 bases in between. The length of the CDR3 is 15 residues. The CDR3 nucleotides read TGCAGTGCTATTAGGACCCTGAGCTCCTACAATGAGCAGTTCTTC. This sequence encodes CSAIRTLSSYNEQFF.